Below, 2 T cell receptor beta chains from the same sample are listed, as sequenced in a study of regulatory T cells in long-lasting Graves disease. Through Arm-PCR of CDR3 regions and iRepertoire HTBI primers, TCR beta libraries were built. MiXCR was run by TCRdb on the multiplex PCR reads, yielding one entry per CDR3 protein. Among hundreds of thousands of distinct CDR3 sequences listed, 15% to 20% were seen once. Noted time point: newly diagnosed GD, antithyroid drugs for less than 3 months. Extracted PBMC RNA gave rise to the TCR library. The same sample was also studied in work on T cells in Graves' hyperthyroidism and ophthalmopathy.

Material: peripheral blood mononuclear cells (PBMCs), obtained at new diagnosis, from a patient treated with antithyroid drugs. Receptor source: a woman aged 35-65 years with Graves disease.

The V and J genes are TRBV6-5 and TRBJ2-1; 11 nucleotides line up with TRBD2. Trimming took 4 bases from V and 5 from J; bases not matched to a gene: 10. Germline V lookup: CDR1 MNHEY, CDR2 SVGAGI. The CDR3 covers 17 residues. The CDR3 bases are TGTGCCAGCAGTTGGCATTTAGCGGGGGGGCCGAACAATGAGCAGTTCTTC. This sequence encodes CASSWHLAGGPNNEQFF.

This clonotype turned up a few times. The chain joins TRBV13 to TRBJ2-7; 9 nucleotides match TRBD1. V trimming: 3 bases; J trimming: 4 bases; junction bases outside the gene matches: 10. This CDR3 region has 16 residues. The germline gives CDR1 PRHDT, CDR2 FYEKMQ (reference sequence). The CDR3, as DNA: TGTGCCAGCAGCTTTGGACAGGGGAGGACAGATTACGAGCAGTACTTC. Translating it yields CASSFGQGRTDYEQYF.